This is a list of T cell receptor beta chains from one sample in a study of cytomegalovirus exposure and HLA in healthy donors. This table comes from immunoSEQ multiplex PCR, and its TCRdb copy is limited to in-frame clones, with some not included. The table lists approximately 120,000 clones, roughly 89% of them singletons, with 2% to 2.5% in the top ten. Sequenced: PBMCs. The origin of the receptors is a young woman in good health and CMV-seronegative. The CDR3 runs from the conserved cysteine through the conserved F or W. Size is omitted from some rows. Given values are once, few, many or a class for expanded clones.

size: NA; J: TRBJ2-3; V: TRBV27; CDR3: CASSYQGGTDTQYF
size: NA; J: TRBJ1-2; V: TRBV29-1; CDR3: CSVSGQAGGYTF
size: NA; J: TRBJ2-1; V: TRBV4-1; CDR3: CASSQGGQGVHNEQFF
size: NA; J: TRBJ1-1; V: TRBV21-1; CDR3: CASSKEEWEGKNTEAFF
size: NA; J: TRBJ2-5; V: TRBV2; CDR3: CASSEATRAETQYF
size: NA; J: TRBJ2-4; V: TRBV2; CDR3: CASRAGTPMYIQYF
size: once; J: TRBJ2-1; V: TRBV6-4; CDR3: CASSDSSFSGIYEQFF
size: NA; J: TRBJ2-3; V: TRBV11-2; CDR3: CASSPLAELSGADTQYF
size: NA; J: TRBJ1-2; V: TRBV6-4; CDR3: CASSEGGGSASGGYTF
size: NA; J: TRBJ2-7; V: TRBV27; CDR3: CASRRGQGYEQYF
size: NA; J: TRBJ1-2; V: TRBV10-3; CDR3: CATLGQGGNYGYTF
size: NA; J: TRBJ2-2; V: TRBV19; CDR3: CASTLLGEITGELFF
size: NA; J: TRBJ2-1; V: TRBV7-9; CDR3: CASSLVGTEQFF
size: NA; J: TRBJ2-2; V: TRBV10-1; CDR3: CASSESRNTGELFF
size: NA; J: TRBJ1-2; V: TRBV19; CDR3: CASTIMGQNYGYTF
size: NA; J: TRBJ1-1; V: TRBV6-5; CDR3: CASSYSQISEAFF
size: NA; J: TRBJ1-5; V: TRBV30; CDR3: CAWSPPRRNGQPQHF
size: once; J: TRBJ1-1; V: TRBV6-4; CDR3: CASSDDKEAFF
size: NA; J: TRBJ2-3; V: TRBV4-1; CDR3: CASSQGTASGRKTDTQYF
size: NA; J: TRBJ2-7; V: TRBV30; CDR3: CAWSVSNYEQYF
size: once; J: TRBJ1-2; V: TRBV7-6; CDR3: CASSPRQGARDGYTF
size: NA; J: TRBJ2-2; V: TRBV9; CDR3: CASSVAAGTGSYTGELFF
size: few; J: TRBJ1-2; V: TRBV4-1; CDR3: CASSQGGGVYGYTF
size: NA; J: TRBJ2-1; V: TRBV19; CDR3: CASSIVGEQTGRNEQFF
size: once; J: TRBJ2-2; V: TRBV7-2; CDR3: CASSLAGTRITGELFF
size: once; J: TRBJ1-3; V: TRBV6-1; CDR3: CASSETLDRAHTIYF
size: once; J: TRBJ2-7; V: TRBV6-1; CDR3: CASSEADRTTYEQYF
size: NA; J: TRBJ2-7; V: TRBV11-2; CDR3: CASSLGSRLAGGPVYEQYF
size: NA; J: TRBJ2-2; V: TRBV2; CDR3: CASLLDRGSGELFF
size: NA; J: TRBJ2-1; V: TRBV14; CDR3: CASSQDLIESSYNEQFF
size: NA; J: TRBJ1-1; V: TRBV2; CDR3: CASSGTGGHPEAFF
size: NA; J: TRBJ2-3; V: TRBV9; CDR3: CASSLPTSGLTDTQYF
size: NA; J: TRBJ2-2; V: TRBV9; CDR3: CASSVAVGELFF
size: NA; J: TRBJ2-7; V: TRBV4-1; CDR3: CASSQRQGGLNEQYF
size: NA; J: TRBJ2-5; V: TRBV29-1; CDR3: CSGDSGETQYF
size: NA; J: TRBJ2-7; V: TRBV4-1; CDR3: CASSPISGTSYEQYF
size: NA; J: TRBJ2-3; V: TRBV6-6; CDR3: CASSPGLAGETDTQYF
size: NA; J: TRBJ1-2; V: TRBV6-5; CDR3: CASSRPGGYGYTF
size: NA; J: TRBJ1-1; V: TRBV28; CDR3: CASSTIRERRSDTEAFF
size: NA; J: TRBJ1-2; V: TRBV4-1; CDR3: CASSLTTGRDGYTF
size: NA; J: TRBJ2-2; V: TRBV25-1; CDR3: CASSGQGGNTGELFF
size: NA; J: TRBJ1-2; V: TRBV6-6; CDR3: CASRPVARDGYTF
size: NA; J: TRBJ2-1; V: TRBV6-5; CDR3: CASRPLKLTYNEQFF
size: few; J: TRBJ2-4; V: TRBV29-1; CDR3: CSITQMGGDGNIQYF
size: NA; J: TRBJ2-1; V: TRBV30; CDR3: CAWGLARYNEQFF
size: NA; J: TRBJ2-7; V: TRBV29-1; CDR3: CSVHGGASYEQYF
size: once; J: TRBJ2-1; V: TRBV5-1; CDR3: CASSLGLADNEQFF
size: NA; J: TRBJ1-5; V: TRBV4-2; CDR3: CASSQDYYTGLRFQPQHF
size: NA; J: TRBJ2-1; V: TRBV11-3; CDR3: CASSLTSGSYDEQFF
size: once; J: TRBJ2-3; V: TRBV5-1; CDR3: CASSSAGGTDTQYF
size: NA; J: TRBJ1-1; V: TRBV5-4; CDR3: CASSSKTGLNTEAFF
size: NA; J: TRBJ2-1; V: TRBV5-4; CDR3: CASSLVRGRSYNEQFF
size: NA; J: TRBJ2-7; V: TRBV7-2; CDR3: CASSLGGNSNYEQYF
size: NA; J: TRBJ1-2; V: TRBV4-2; CDR3: CASSQAYGTGLGGYTF